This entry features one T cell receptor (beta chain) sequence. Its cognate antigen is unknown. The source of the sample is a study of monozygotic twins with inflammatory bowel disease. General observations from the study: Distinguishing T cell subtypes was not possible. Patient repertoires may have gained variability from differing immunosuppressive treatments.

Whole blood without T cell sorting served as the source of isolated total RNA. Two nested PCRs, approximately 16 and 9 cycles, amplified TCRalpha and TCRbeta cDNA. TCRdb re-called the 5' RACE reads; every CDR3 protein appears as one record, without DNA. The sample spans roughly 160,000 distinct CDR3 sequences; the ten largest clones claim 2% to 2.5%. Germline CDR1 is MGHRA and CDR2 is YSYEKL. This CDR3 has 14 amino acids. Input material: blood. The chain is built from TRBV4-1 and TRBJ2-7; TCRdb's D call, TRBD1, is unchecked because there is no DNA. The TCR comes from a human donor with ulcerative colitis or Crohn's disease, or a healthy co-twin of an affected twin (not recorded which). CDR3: CASSQESLGQGVCF.